The TCR beta chain described here comes from a study of T and B cells in COVID-19 patients. Across the whole study: Active-infection patients were older, median roughly 62 years, than recovered patients, median approximately 35 years.

TRB was amplified from about 260-540 ng of blood genomic DNA. The CDR3 loop spans 17 amino acids. V was clipped by 0 bases and J by 4 bases, with 18 bases between them. Germline CDR1 is KGHSH and CDR2 is LQKENI. BIOMED2 TRB-A/B primer pools were used in multiplex TRB PCR. MiXCR, applied by TCRdb to the multiplex PCR reads, yields one record per CDR3 protein. The data contain roughly 15,000 distinct CDR3 sequences, about 29% of them singletons. The specimen was blood. The sequence was collected from a human donor who had recovered from COVID-19. The J gene is TRBJ1-2, the V gene TRBV18; no clear D gene. The chain's CDR3 is CASSPPSGGVGAYGYTF. CDR3 coding DNA: TGTGCCAGCTCACCACCCTCCGGTGGTGTCGGCGCCTATGGCTACACCTTC.